Listed below are T cell receptor beta chains from one sample, sequenced in a study of graft-versus-host responses after intestinal transplantation. TCRdb keeps only in-frame clones here, not all; method: immunoSEQ multiplex PCR. Counted here are about 15,000 clones, 33% occurring once; the ten biggest clones make up about 3.5%. Source: alloreactive CD4+ T cells from a mixed lymphocyte reaction culture, taken before intestinal transplant. These TCRs come from a human patient who received an intestinal transplant. Each CDR3 is given with its conserved first and last residue. D genes are given only for firm matches. Clone size is shown for a subset of rows, as once, few, many or a class of expanded clone.

clone size | J gene | V gene | D gene | CDR3 protein | CDR3 DNA
- | TRBJ1-6 | TRBV7-9 | - | CASSWRDGGSSPLHF | TGTGCCAGCAGCTGGCGGGACGGAGGAAGTTCACCCCTCCACTTT
medium-sized | TRBJ2-3 | TRBV2 | TRBD2 | CASSATSGGADTQYF | TGTGCCAGCAGTGCGACTAGCGGGGGGGCAGATACGCAGTATTTT
- | TRBJ2-1 | TRBV18 | TRBD1 | CASSTKTGASFNEQFF | TGTGCCAGCTCAACGAAGACAGGGGCCTCCTTCAATGAGCAGTTCTTC
- | TRBJ2-1 | TRBV5-6 | TRBD2 | CASSLITSGASYEQFF | TGTGCCAGCAGCTTAATTACTAGCGGGGCCTCCTATGAGCAGTTCTTC
few | TRBJ1-2 | TRBV28 | TRBD1 | CAISKGQGTVEF | TGTGCCATCTCGAAAGGACAGGGAACTGTTGAGTTC
- | TRBJ2-7 | TRBV4-2 | - | CASSQELEFSYEQYF | TGTGCCAGCAGCCAAGAGCTGGAGTTCTCCTACGAGCAGTACTTC
- | TRBJ2-5 | TRBV6-5 | - | CASSSNTWREYF | TGTGCCAGCAGCTCGAACACATGGAGGGAGTACTTC
- | TRBJ2-1 | TRBV7-7 | - | CASSVGRLGGEQFF | TGTGCCAGCAGCGTTGGGCGCCTGGGTGGTGAGCAGTTCTTC
few | TRBJ2-1 | TRBV10-3 | - | CAISGDWFYNEQFF | TGTGCCATCAGCGGGGATTGGTTCTACAATGAGCAGTTCTTC
- | TRBJ2-7 | TRBV6-1 | - | CASSSLGATYEQYF | TGTGCCAGCAGTTCCTTGGGGGCCACCTACGAGCAGTACTTC
few | TRBJ2-2 | TRBV9 | - | CASSVAGLFANTGELFF | TGTGCCAGCAGCGTAGCGGGGCTGTTCGCGAACACCGGGGAGCTGTTTTTT
- | TRBJ2-3 | TRBV5-6 | TRBD2 | CASSSPGLAVTDTQYF | TGTGCCAGCAGCTCACCGGGACTAGCGGTCACAGATACGCAGTATTTT
once | TRBJ2-7 | TRBV4-2 | TRBD2 | CASSHPGTSGDTYEQYF | TGTGCCAGCAGCCACCCCGGGACTAGCGGGGATACCTACGAGCAGTACTTC
- | TRBJ2-1 | TRBV7-3 | - | CASSVGWSSYNEQFF | TGTGCCAGCAGCGTCGGTTGGAGCTCCTACAATGAGCAGTTCTTC
few | TRBJ2-2 | TRBV7-3 | TRBD1 | CASSPPGQGRTGELFF | TGTGCCAGCAGCCCCCCGGGACAGGGTCGCACCGGGGAGCTGTTTTTT
- | TRBJ1-3 | TRBV6-1 | TRBD1 | CASRETGGNTIYF | TGTGCCAGCAGGGAGACAGGGGGAAACACCATATATTTT
- | TRBJ2-1 | TRBV6-5 | TRBD2 | CASSYTSGGAGNEQFF | TGTGCCAGCAGTTACACGAGCGGGGGGGCCGGGAATGAGCAGTTCTTC
- | TRBJ2-7 | TRBV7-3 | TRBD2 | CASSWTSGSEQYF | TGTGCCAGCAGCTGGACTAGCGGGAGCGAGCAGTACTTC
- | TRBJ1-2 | TRBV10-3 | - | CAISESVLVLPQVGYTF | TGTGCCATCAGTGAGTCGGTGCTGGTCCTTCCGCAAGTTGGCTACACCTTC
- | TRBJ2-5 | TRBV7-3 | - | CASSRDPRETQYF | TGTGCCAGCAGTCGCGACCCCAGAGAGACCCAGTACTTC
few | TRBJ1-5 | TRBV6-4 | TRBD1 | CASSLGQGARTQPQHF | TGTGCCAGCAGTTTGGGACAGGGGGCGCGGACTCAGCCCCAGCATTTT
few | TRBJ2-1 | TRBV19 | TRBD2 | CASRFSGGNEQFF | TGTGCCAGCCGATTTTCGGGGGGGAATGAGCAGTTCTTC
- | TRBJ2-5 | TRBV6-5 | TRBD2 | CASSYSIGGETQYF | TGTGCCAGCAGTTACTCGATCGGGGGGGAGACCCAGTACTTC
few | TRBJ2-1 | TRBV4-2 | TRBD2 | CASSQPGLAVFRGNNEQFF | TGTGCCAGCAGCCAGCCGGGACTAGCTGTCTTTCGCGGTAACAATGAGCAGTTCTTC
- | TRBJ2-6 | TRBV7-9 | - | CASSLEGSSGANVLTF | TGTGCCAGCAGCTTAGAGGGGAGCTCTGGGGCCAACGTCCTGACTTTC
- | TRBJ2-4 | TRBV29-1 | - | CSVLGTTPRSTRNIQYF | TGCAGCGTTTTAGGGACCACCCCACGCTCAACAAGGAACATTCAGTACTTC
- | TRBJ1-5 | TRBV6-1 | - | CASLQSNSNQPQHF | TGTGCCAGCTTGCAGTCAAATAGCAATCAGCCCCAGCATTTT